Listed below are T cell receptor beta chains from one sample, sequenced in a study of blood T cell repertoires in COVID-19. Some clones are missing from TCRdb's copy, which holds only in-frame ones; the method was immunoSEQ multiplex PCR. The sample yields 150,000 to 200,000 clones, less than 80% seen once. Input material: peripheral blood. The receptors stem from a man in his forties or fifties who had recovered from COVID-19. The CDR3 runs from the conserved cysteine through the conserved F or W. A D gene is named only where the DNA matches it firmly. The size of a clone is reported for some rows only, either as once, few or many, or as a class for expanded clones.

d_call	clone_size	v_call	j_call	cdr3_aa	cdr3_nt
.	.	TRBV29-1	TRBJ1-5	CSVADSINQPQHF	TGCAGCGTCGCCGACAGCATCAATCAGCCCCAGCATTTT
TRBD1	.	TRBV19	TRBJ1-5	CASSLGGHNQPQHF	TGTGCCAGTAGTTTAGGGGGCCACAATCAGCCCCAGCATTTT
.	once	TRBV27	TRBJ2-7	CASSPSPYEQYF	TGTGCCAGCAGTCCCTCCCCTTACGAGCAGTACTTC
TRBD2	.	TRBV7-3	TRBJ2-5	CASSFIAGGETQYF	TGTGCCAGCAGCTTCATTGCGGGAGGGGAGACCCAGTACTTC
TRBD2	.	TRBV4-1	TRBJ2-1	CASSQAGSGRTSYNEQFF	TGCGCCAGCAGCCAAGCGGGTAGCGGGAGAACGTCCTACAATGAGCAGTTCTTC
.	.	TRBV19	TRBJ1-4	CASSKRQFHEKLFF	TGTGCCAGTAGTAAAAGACAGTTTCATGAAAAACTGTTTTTT
TRBD2	.	TRBV29-1	TRBJ2-7	CSVGLAGGPAYEQYF	TGCAGCGTTGGACTAGCGGGAGGCCCTGCCTACGAGCAGTACTTC
.	.	TRBV30	TRBJ2-2	CAWSYGSFTGELFF	TGTGCCTGGAGTTACGGGAGTTTTACCGGGGAGCTGTTTTTT
TRBD1	.	TRBV12-3/TRBV12-4	TRBJ1-1	CASSSRGLTEAFF	TGTGCCAGCAGTTCCAGGGGGCTCACTGAAGCTTTCTTT
.	.	TRBV19	TRBJ2-1	CASSMLAAIDNEQFF	TGTGCCAGTAGTATGCTAGCCGCAATAGACAATGAGCAGTTCTTC
TRBD2	.	TRBV7-3	TRBJ2-1	CASSFTQGLAAPLRSEQFF	TGTGCCAGCAGCTTTACACAGGGACTAGCGGCCCCCTTGAGGTCTGAGCAGTTCTTC
TRBD1	many	TRBV11-1	TRBJ2-7	CASSSYSTGGLDEQYF	TGTGCCAGCAGCTCGTATTCGACAGGGGGCCTCGACGAGCAGTACTTC
.	.	TRBV14	TRBJ2-7	CASSQVYRGGEQYF	TGTGCCAGCAGCCAAGTGTACAGGGGGGGTGAGCAGTACTTC
.	.	TRBV5-1	TRBJ1-1	CASSLLSSSETEAFF	TGCGCCAGCAGCTTGCTTTCCTCCTCCGAGACTGAAGCTTTCTTT